One sample yielded the 28 T cell receptor beta chains listed below, sequenced in a study of cytomegalovirus exposure and HLA in healthy donors. The PCR made use of 60 Vbeta and 13 Jbeta primers. Sequencing was performed with immunoSEQ multiplex PCR; in TCRdb, only in-frame clones are kept and a portion is missing. In the table there are around 150,000 clones, just under 80% of which are singletons. The material sequenced was PBMCs. The receptors here all came from a male donor in good health and CMV-seronegative.

The rearrangement uses TRBV6-5 and TRBJ1-3; D is possibly TRBD1 (5 bases). The CDR3 runs to 14 residues. Germline V gene lookup returns CDR1 MNHEY and CDR2 SVGAGI. V shed 5 bases and J shed 2 bases, with 10 bases lying between them. This CDR3 reads CASSPGRAGNTIYF. The DNA of the CDR3 is TGTGCCAGCAGTCCGGGCAGGGCTGGAAACACCATATATTTT.

This clone was recorded a few times. The chain employs TRBV7-9 and TRBJ2-2; D is possibly TRBD2 (6 bases). This CDR3 contains 14 residues. From germline, CDR1 is SEHNR and CDR2 FQNEAQ (reference sequence). Trimming removed 6 bases from V and 3 bases from J, with 11 bases in between. CDR3 DNA sequence: TGTGCCAGCAGACCCGGGACTCACACCGGGGAGCTGTTTTTT. Translated, it gives CASRPGTHTGELFF.

This clone occurred once. V usage is TRBV11-2 and J usage is TRBJ1-2, with D perhaps matching TRBD1 (5 bases). CDR1 and CDR2 from the germline V gene are SGHAT and FQNNGV. The V end lost 6 bases, the J end lost 2 bases, and 16 bases lay between the germline ends. The CDR3 extends over 15 amino acids. CDR3 loop: CASRLSARANYGYTF. The CDR3 DNA reads TGTGCCAGCAGGCTTAGTGCCAGGGCGAACTATGGCTACACCTTC.

The chain uses TRBV7-2 and TRBJ2-5; 10 bases line up with TRBD1. Germline CDR1 SGHTA, CDR2 FQGNSA. V lost 5 bases to trimming and J lost 5 bases; unmatched junction nucleotides: 5. CDR3 length: 14 amino acids. This chain's CDR3 is CASSLLTGGETQYF. The CDR3 nucleotides read TGTGCCAGCAGCCTCTTGACAGGGGGCGAGACCCAGTACTTC.

This chain links TRBV9 with TRBJ2-7; 10 bases map to TRBD2. The junction had 1 base not matched to a gene; V was cut back by 0 bases and J by 4 bases. The V gene's germline CDR1 is SGDLS and CDR2 YYNGEE. The CDR3 totals 14 residues. The chain's CDR3 is CASSVELAGYEQYF. CDR3 sequence (DNA): TGTGCCAGCAGCGTAGAACTAGCGGGGTACGAGCAGTACTTC.

The chain combines TRBV7-2 with TRBJ2-1; possibly TRBD1 for D (5 bases). Trimming shortened V by 3 bases and J by 2 bases, and 14 bases separated the two germline ends. This CDR3 spans 16 amino acids. Germline V CDR1 and CDR2: SGHTA, FQGNSA. In DNA, the CDR3 is TGTGCCAGCAGCTTTCAGGGCCTCCTTCCCTACAATGAGCAGTTCTTC. This sequence encodes CASSFQGLLPYNEQFF.

V and J are TRBV12-5 and TRBJ1-1; 8 nucleotides align to TRBD1. Trimming took 0 bases from V and 3 from J; bases not matched to a gene: 3. CDR1 is LGHNT, CDR2 FRNRAP, per germline. This CDR3 is built from 15 residues. CDR3 region: CASGLVQGEDTEAFF. In DNA form, the CDR3 reads TGTGCTAGTGGTTTGGTACAGGGGGAGGACACTGAAGCTTTCTTT. The variable domain in full, with the rest retrieved from reference TRBV12-5 and TRBJ1-1, is DARVTQTPRHKVTEMGQEVTMRCQPILGHNTVFWYRQTMMQGLELLAYFRNRAPLDDSGMPKDRFSAEMPDATLATLKIQPSEPRDSAVYFCASGLVQGEDTEAFFGQGTRLTVV.

The CDR3 DNA reads TGTGCCAGCTCCTCCCCGGCAGGGGGAATTAACGAGCAGTACTTC. Its protein product is CASSSPAGGINEQYF. The chain couples TRBV5-4 to TRBJ2-7; 7 positions match TRBD1. Germline assignment: CDR1 SGHNT and CDR2 YYREEE (reference sequence). V was clipped by 7 bases and J by 5 bases; unmatched bases: 15. The CDR3 consists of 15 residues.

This clone was seen only a few times. The chain employs TRBV2 and TRBJ2-5, with 9 bases lining up with TRBD2. Germline CDR1 reads SNHLY; CDR2 reads FYNNEI. The CDR3 is 16 residues long. Losses at the gene ends were 6 bases for V and 1 base for J; bases not matched to a gene: 9. The CDR3 spells CASSAHLAGIQETQYF. Here the CDR3 DNA reads TGTGCCAGCAGCGCCCATCTAGCGGGGATCCAAGAGACCCAGTACTTC.

The V and J genes are TRBV4-1 and TRBJ1-2, with D tentatively TRBD1 (5 bases). The V end lost 1 base, the J end lost 1 base, and 13 bases lay between the germline ends. Germline lookup yields CDR1 MGHRA and CDR2 YSYEKL. This CDR3 spans 16 amino acids. The CDR3 loop is CASSQGRQGLNYGYTF. The CDR3 DNA reads as TGCGCCAGCAGCCAAGGTCGGCAGGGCCTTAACTATGGCTACACCTTC.

This clone was observed a single time. V usage is TRBV5-6 and J usage is TRBJ1-2, with D tentatively TRBD1 (6 bases). Trimming stripped 3 bases from V and 4 bases from J, with 13 bases between. The CDR3 totals 14 residues. Germline V lookup: CDR1 SGHDT, CDR2 YYEEEE. The DNA of the CDR3 is TGTGCCAGCAGCTCCCTACAGGGTTCCTATGGCTACACCTTC. The encoded protein is CASSSLQGSYGYTF.

V is TRBV10-3 and J is TRBJ2-1; tentative D call: TRBD1 (6 bases). The CDR3 contains 15 residues. Germline assignment: CDR1 ENHRY and CDR2 SYGVKD. V dropped 2 bases and J dropped 5 bases, with 13 bases sitting between them. The DNA of the CDR3 is TGTGCCATCAGTGAGAACAGGGTGTGGGACAATGAGCAGTTCTTC. Translating it yields CAISENRVWDNEQFF.

The chain couples TRBV7-2 to TRBJ2-4, with 7 bases lining up with TRBD2. Trimming cost V 4 bases and J 5 bases; bases outside gene matches: 8. Germline V gene data show CDR1 as SGHTA and CDR2 as FQGNSA. The CDR3 spans 15 residues. The CDR3 loop is CASSWSQGGENIQYF. CDR3 coding DNA: TGTGCCAGCAGCTGGAGCCAGGGAGGGGAAAACATTCAGTACTTC.

This clone came up many times. In nucleotides, the CDR3 is TGTGCCAGCAGCCCCGGTTCGGTAGCGGGGGGCCGCTACGAGCAGTACTTC. Its translation is CASSPGSVAGGRYEQYF. This rearrangement joins TRBV7-8 to TRBJ2-7; TRBD2 agrees at 10 bases. Germline V gene data show CDR1 as SGHVS and CDR2 as FQNEAQ. The CDR3 loop spans 17 amino acids. Trimming removed 5 bases from V and 3 bases from J; junction bases left unmatched: 13.

The chain employs TRBV5-1 and TRBJ2-1; 10 bases line up with TRBD1. J lost 6 bases, V lost 4 bases, and 10 bases had no gene match. The CDR3 extends over 16 amino acids. Germline CDR1 reads SGHRS; CDR2 reads YFSETQ. In DNA, the CDR3 is TGCGCCAGCAGCGCCGGATGGACAGGGGGAAGCAATGAGCAGTTCTTC. Amino acid sequence: CASSAGWTGGSNEQFF.

The rearrangement links TRBV6-5 to TRBJ1-2; a possible D gene is TRBD1 (5 bases). Trimming removed 6 bases at V and 7 bases at J, with 15 bases between. The CDR3 length is 13 residues. Per germline, CDR1 MNHEY and CDR2 SVGAGI. CDR3 DNA sequence: TGTGCCAGCAGCGACGGGACTGCGGGTGGCTACACCTTC. Translated: CASSDGTAGGYTF.

This clone was counted between two and nine times. The chain employs TRBV18 and TRBJ1-3; no definite D call. CDR1 is KGHSH, CDR2 LQKENI, per germline. Trimming took off 6 bases at V and 0 bases at J, with 12 bases between the two ends. The CDR3 has 15 amino acids. Here the CDR3 DNA reads TGTGCCAGCTCGCCCCTTCTTAGCTCTGGAAACACCATATATTTT. Protein product: CASSPLLSSGNTIYF.

This rearrangement joins TRBV5-5 to TRBJ2-7, with 7 positions matching TRBD1. Germline V gene lookup returns CDR1 SGHKS and CDR2 YYEKEE (reference sequence). This CDR3 region has 14 residues. V lost 4 bases to trimming and J lost 2 bases; unmatched junction nucleotides: 6. The CDR3 loop is CASSVTGTAYEQYF. The CDR3 DNA sequence: TGTGCCAGCAGCGTGACAGGGACCGCCTACGAGCAGTACTTC.

V gene TRBV29-1 combines with J gene TRBJ2-1; D remains unclear. The CDR3 contains 15 residues. The germline V gene has CDR1 SQVTM and CDR2 ANQGSEA. The V end lost 0 bases, the J end lost 1 base, and 10 bases lay between the germline ends. DNA of the CDR3: TGCAGCGTTGAAGAGGGCCCAAAGTCCTACAATGAGCAGTTCTTC. Protein sequence: CSVEEGPKSYNEQFF.

V is TRBV7-8 and J is TRBJ2-7; 12 bases are shared with TRBD1. The V and J ends lost 5 bases and 6 bases, in that order; junction bases with no gene match: 8. CDR3 length: 15 residues. Germline V gene lookup returns CDR1 SGHVS and CDR2 FQNEAQ. The CDR3 protein is CASSPGQGARLEQYF. As DNA, the CDR3 is TGTGCCAGCAGCCCGGGACAGGGGGCTCGACTCGAGCAGTACTTC.

This chain uses TRBV5-1 with TRBJ1-2; TRBD1 is a possible D gene (5 bases). V dropped 0 bases and J dropped 4 bases, with 13 bases sitting between them. The germline CDR1 and CDR2 sequences are SGHRS and YFSETQ. The CDR3 extends over 15 amino acids. The CDR3 spells CASSLALDNPYGYTF. CDR3 nucleotides: TGCGCCAGCAGCTTGGCCTTGGACAACCCCTATGGCTACACCTTC.

The chain has TRBV14 and TRBJ1-3, with D uncertain. CDR3 length: 14 residues. V was trimmed by 1 base and J by 2 bases, leaving 6 bases between them. Germline CDR1 and CDR2: SGHDN and FVKESK. The CDR3 region is CASSQGVPGNTIYF. The CDR3 coding sequence is TGTGCCAGCAGCCAAGGAGTCCCTGGAAACACCATATATTTT.

This clone came up a few times. This chain connects TRBV9 to TRBJ2-7; TRBD2 matches 9 bases. Germline V gene lookup returns CDR1 SGDLS and CDR2 YYNGEE. Unmatched junction bases numbered 4, after V lost 0 bases and J lost 0 bases. This CDR3 is built from 16 residues. The CDR3 DNA sequence: TGTGCCAGCAGCGTAGGATCTAGCGGGGCCTCCTACGAGCAGTACTTC. Translation gives CASSVGSSGASYEQYF.

This clone was observed a single time. The J gene is TRBJ2-1, the V gene TRBV5-6; D remains ambiguous. The CDR3 length is 13 residues. Germline values: CDR1 SGHDT, CDR2 YYEEEE. The V end lost 0 bases, the J end lost 10 bases, and 11 bases lay between the germline ends. CDR3 nucleotide sequence: TGTGCCAGCAGCTTGGAGATCCCCGCGGAGCAGTTCTTC. This encodes CASSLEIPAEQFF.

CDR3 region: CASSRINKTGTLLIDEQFF. The CDR3 nucleotides read TGTGCCAGCAGCAGAATAAACAAAACCGGGACTTTGTTGATCGATGAGCAGTTCTTC. The V call is TRBV21-1, the J call TRBJ2-1; TRBD2, the table's D call, lacks a check against the DNA. TRBV21-1 is assigned pseudogene status. The CDR3 is 19 residues long.

This chain connects TRBV6-5 to TRBJ1-4, with TRBD1 identical over 9 bases. The CDR3 totals 15 residues. The germline CDR1 and CDR2 sequences are MNHEY and SVGAGI. J gave up 5 bases and V 1 base, and 2 bases lay outside the gene matches. The CDR3 DNA reads as TGTGCCAGCAGTTACTGGACAGGGGAAAATGAAAAACTGTTTTTT. The encoded protein is CASSYWTGENEKLFF.

J is TRBJ2-5 and V is TRBV5-1, with D maybe TRBD2 (5 bases). This CDR3 has 11 amino acids. The germline V gene has CDR1 SGHRS and CDR2 YFSETQ. V was shortened by 4 bases and J by 5 bases, with 6 bases between the two germline ends. The CDR3 region is CASSGEETQYF. The DNA of the CDR3 is TGCGCCAGCAGCGGGGAGGAGACCCAGTACTTC. The variable domain in full, completed from reference TRBV5-1 and TRBJ2-5, reads KAGVTQTPRYLIKTRGQQVTLSCSPISGHRSVSWYQQTPGQGLQFLFEYFSETQRNKGNFPGRFSGRQFSNSRSEMNVSTLELGDSALYLCASSGEETQYFGPGTRLLVL.

The chain joins TRBV27 to TRBJ2-2, with 10 nucleotides matching TRBD1. This CDR3 region has 15 residues. The germline V gene has CDR1 MNHEY and CDR2 SMNVEV (reference sequence). After removal of 4 bases from V and 3 bases from J, the junction contained 2 bases not matched to a gene. CDR3 DNA sequence: TGTGCCAGCAGTTCGGGACAGGGGCACACCGGGGAGCTGTTTTTT. Protein: CASSSGQGHTGELFF.